The entry that follows covers one T cell receptor (beta chain) sequence. These data are taken from a study of control samples from healthy donors and cancer patients. The data were produced by immunoSEQ multiplex PCR, yet TCRdb's version contains in-frame clones alone and is incomplete. The top ten clones hold roughly 15% of a sample with 60,000 to 95,000 clones, roughly 80% of them seen once. This CDR3 comprises 15 residues. CDR1 ENHRY and CDR2 SYGVKD come from the germline V gene. The V end was cut by 7 bases, the J end by 0 bases, with 13 bases between. This chain connects TRBV10-3 to TRBJ1-3; the D is unclear. Sequenced material: blood. The source is a man between 45 and 60 years old in good health. CDR3 amino acids: CAIIVERLSGNTIYF. CDR3 bases: TGTGCCATCATTGTAGAAAGGCTCTCTGGAAACACCATATATTTT.